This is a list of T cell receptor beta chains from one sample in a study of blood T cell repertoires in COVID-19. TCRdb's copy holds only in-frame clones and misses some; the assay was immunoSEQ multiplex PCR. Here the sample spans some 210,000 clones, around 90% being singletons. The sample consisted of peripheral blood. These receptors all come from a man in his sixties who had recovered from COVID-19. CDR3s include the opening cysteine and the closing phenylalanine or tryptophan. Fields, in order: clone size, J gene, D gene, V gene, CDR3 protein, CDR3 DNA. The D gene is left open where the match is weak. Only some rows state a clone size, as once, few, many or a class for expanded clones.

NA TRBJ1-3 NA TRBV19 CASSAGERNTIYF TGTGCCAGTAGTGCGGGCGAACGAAACACCATATATTTT
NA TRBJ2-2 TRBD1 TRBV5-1 CASSPDRGPWELFF TGCGCCAGCAGCCCGGACAGGGGGCCTTGGGAGCTGTTTTTT
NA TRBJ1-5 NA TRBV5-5 CASSTLTGSNQPQHF TGTGCCAGCAGCACTCTGACAGGCAGTAATCAGCCCCAGCATTTT
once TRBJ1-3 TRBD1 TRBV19 CASSLTGAGNTIYF TGTGCCAGTAGCTTGACAGGGGCTGGAAACACCATATATTTT
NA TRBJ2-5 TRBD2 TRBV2 CASSDRLAGQGTQYF TGTGCCAGCAGTGACCGACTAGCTGGGCAAGGGACCCAGTACTTC
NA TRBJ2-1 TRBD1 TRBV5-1 CASSPNGDPGQGIYEQFF TGCGCCAGCAGCCCCAACGGTGATCCGGGACAGGGGATATATGAGCAGTTCTTC
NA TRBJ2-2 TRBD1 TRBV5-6 CASSLGNRGAAGELFF TGTGCCAGCAGCTTGGGAAACAGGGGGGCCGCCGGGGAGCTGTTTTTT
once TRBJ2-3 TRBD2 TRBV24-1 CATSDPRLAGTSTDTQYF TGTGCCACCAGTGATCCCCGACTAGCGGGAACTAGCACAGATACGCAGTATTTT
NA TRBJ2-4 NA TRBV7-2 CASSLVPGIQYF TGTGCCAGCAGCCTCGTGCCCGGTATTCAGTACTTC
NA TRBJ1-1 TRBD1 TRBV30 CAWKGTVRTEAFF TGTGCCTGGAAGGGGACAGTAAGAACTGAAGCTTTCTTT
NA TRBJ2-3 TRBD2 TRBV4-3 CASSPRIPGTSGPDTQYF TGCGCCAGCAGCCCGCGGATTCCCGGGACTAGCGGTCCAGATACGCAGTATTTT
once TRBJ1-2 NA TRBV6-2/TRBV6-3 CASSPDSYYGYTF TGTGCCAGCAGTCCGGACAGCTACTATGGCTACACCTTC
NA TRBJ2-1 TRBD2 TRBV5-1 CASSTTLTSGGVNEQFF TGCGCCAGCAGCACGACGTTGACTAGCGGGGGGGTCAATGAGCAGTTCTTC
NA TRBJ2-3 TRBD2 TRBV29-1 CSGGSGSGSDTQYF TGCAGCGGGGGAAGCGGGAGTGGGTCAGATACGCAGTATTTT
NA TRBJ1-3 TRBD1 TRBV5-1 CASSRGQADSGNTIYF TGCGCCAGCAGCAGGGGACAGGCAGACTCTGGAAACACCATATATTTT
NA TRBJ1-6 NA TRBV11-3 CASSLDLNSPLHF TGTGCCAGCAGCTTAGATCTTAATTCACCCCTCCACTTT
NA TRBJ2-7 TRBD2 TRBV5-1 CASSLLLAGEAEQYF TGCGCCAGCAGCTTGCTGCTAGCGGGAGAAGCCGAGCAGTACTTC
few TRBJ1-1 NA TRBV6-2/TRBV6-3 CASSKLRTPMNTEAFF TGTGCCAGCAGTAAACTCAGGACACCAATGAACACTGAAGCTTTCTTT
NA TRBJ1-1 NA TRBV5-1 CASSTSGQNTEAFF TGCGCCAGCAGCACCTCCGGACAGAACACTGAAGCTTTCTTT
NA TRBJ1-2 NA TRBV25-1 CASSEFGREVGYTF TGTGCCAGCAGTGAATTTGGCAGGGAAGTTGGCTACACCTTC
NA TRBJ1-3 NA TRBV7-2 CASSVGTALSGNTIYF TGTGCCAGCAGCGTCGGGACTGCCCTTTCTGGAAACACCATATATTTT
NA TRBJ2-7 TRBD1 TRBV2 CATRDWGQGYEQYF TGTGCCACCCGAGATTGGGGACAGGGCTACGAGCAGTACTTC
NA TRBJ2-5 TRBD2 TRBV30 CAWSVRTSGRDLETQYF TGTGCCTGGAGTGTGAGGACTAGCGGGAGAGATCTAGAGACCCAGTACTTC
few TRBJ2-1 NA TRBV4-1 CASSQEGREYNEQFF TGCGCCAGCAGCCAAGAAGGACGGGAGTACAATGAGCAGTTCTTC
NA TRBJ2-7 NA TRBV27 CASSSSRPQGFWSYEQYF TGTGCCAGCAGTTCATCTCGCCCACAGGGTTTTTGGTCCTACGAGCAGTACTTC
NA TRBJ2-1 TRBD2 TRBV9 CASSVRDYRGDEQFF TGTGCCAGCAGCGTACGGGACTACCGAGGGGATGAGCAGTTCTTC
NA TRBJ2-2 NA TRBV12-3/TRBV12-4 CASSWQGLELFF TGTGCCAGCAGTTGGCAGGGCCTGGAGCTGTTTTTT
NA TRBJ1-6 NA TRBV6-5 CASSLGQLSPLHF TGTGCCAGCAGCCTGGGACAACTCTCACCCCTCCACTTT
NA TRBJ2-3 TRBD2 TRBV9 CASSVDSGRHGDTQYF TGTGCCAGCAGCGTAGATAGCGGGAGGCATGGAGATACGCAGTATTTT
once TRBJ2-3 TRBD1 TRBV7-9 CASSSTGGSRDTQYF TGTGCCAGCAGCTCGACAGGGGGGAGCAGAGATACGCAGTATTTT
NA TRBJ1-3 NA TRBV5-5 CASSLDRPSDTIYF TGTGCCAGCAGCTTGGACAGACCCTCGGACACCATATATTTT
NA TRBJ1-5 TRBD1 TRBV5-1 CASSLGGLGNQPQHF TGCGCCAGCAGCTTAGGGGGCCTAGGCAATCAGCCCCAGCATTTT
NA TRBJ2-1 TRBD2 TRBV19 CASSIGGGPEWVSYNEQFF TGTGCCAGTAGTATCGGGGGAGGGCCAGAGTGGGTCTCCTACAATGAGCAGTTCTTC
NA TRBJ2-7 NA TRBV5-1 CASSSRGLVGPLNEQYF TGCGCCAGCAGCTCCCGAGGCCTTGTAGGTCCTCTTAACGAGCAGTACTTC
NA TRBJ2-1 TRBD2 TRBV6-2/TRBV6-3 CASSSPGLANYNEQFF TGTGCCAGCAGTTCCCCGGGACTAGCGAACTACAATGAGCAGTTCTTC
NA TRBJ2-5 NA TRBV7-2 CASSLRRERQETQYF TGTGCCAGCAGCTTAAGGAGGGAACGCCAAGAGACCCAGTACTTC
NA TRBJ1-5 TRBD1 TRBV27 CASSPRDRANQPQHF TGTGCCAGCAGTCCCCGGGACAGAGCTAATCAGCCCCAGCATTTT
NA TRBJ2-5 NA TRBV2 CASMVEETQYF TGTGCCAGCATGGTGGAGGAGACCCAGTACTTC
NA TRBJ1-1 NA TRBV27 CASSLLAGSGDTEAFF TGTGCCAGCAGTTTATTGGCGGGGTCTGGTGACACTGAAGCTTTCTTT
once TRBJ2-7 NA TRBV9 CASSVEQGFTYEQYF TGTGCCAGCAGCGTAGAGCAGGGGTTCACCTACGAGCAGTACTTC
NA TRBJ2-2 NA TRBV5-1 CASSLRDTNTGELFF TGCGCCAGCAGCCTCCGGGACACTAACACCGGGGAGCTGTTTTTT
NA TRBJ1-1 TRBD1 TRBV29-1 CSVVPQGGMNTEAFF TGCAGCGTTGTGCCACAGGGGGGCATGAACACTGAAGCTTTCTTT
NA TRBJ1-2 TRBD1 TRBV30 CAWQGTGDGYTF TGTGCCTGGCAGGGGACAGGGGATGGCTACACCTTC
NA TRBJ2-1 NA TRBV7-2 CASSLEVGQGGNEQFF TGTGCCAGCAGCTTAGAGGTGGGCCAGGGAGGTAATGAGCAGTTCTTC
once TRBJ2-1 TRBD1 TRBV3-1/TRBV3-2 CASSQDGLVGGDNEQFF TGTGCCAGCAGCCAAGATGGGCTAGTAGGGGGCGACAATGAGCAGTTCTTC
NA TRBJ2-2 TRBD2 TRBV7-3 CASGRGVSGGNTGELFF TGTGCCAGCGGGCGGGGTGTTAGCGGGGGCAACACCGGGGAGCTGTTTTTT
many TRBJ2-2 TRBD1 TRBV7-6 CASSARQGARTGELFF TGTGCCAGCAGCGCTAGACAGGGGGCAAGGACCGGGGAGCTGTTTTTT
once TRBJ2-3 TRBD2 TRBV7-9 CASSLGLAGVSTDTQYF TGTGCCAGCAGCTTAGGACTAGCGGGGGTAAGCACAGATACGCAGTATTTT
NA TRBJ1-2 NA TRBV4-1 CASSQDPFAGGYGYTF TGCGCCAGCAGCCAAGATCCTTTTGCGGGGGGCTATGGCTACACCTTC
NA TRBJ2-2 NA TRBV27 CASNLGGGITGELFF TGTGCCAGCAACCTAGGGGGCGGGATAACCGGGGAGCTGTTTTTT
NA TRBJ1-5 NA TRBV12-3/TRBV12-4 CASSRSNQPQHF TGTGCCAGCAGCCGGTCGAATCAGCCCCAGCATTTT
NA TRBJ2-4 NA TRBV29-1 CSGLTGAKNIQYF TGCAGCGGCTTAACAGGAGCCAAAAACATTCAGTACTTC
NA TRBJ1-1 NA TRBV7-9 CASSSPDRGKAFF TGTGCCAGCAGCTCCCCAGACAGAGGCAAAGCTTTCTTT
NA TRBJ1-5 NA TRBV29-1 CSVAQASNQPQHF TGCAGCGTAGCACAGGCAAGCAATCAGCCCCAGCATTTT
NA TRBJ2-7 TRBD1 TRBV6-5 CASSYSGQGVYEQYF TGTGCCAGCAGTTACTCGGGACAGGGAGTATACGAGCAGTACTTC